This TCR beta chain was retrieved from a study of blood T cell repertoires in COVID-19. Study at large: Italy, Spain and the United States were the sources of the convalescent and acute COVID-19 samples. The analysed material was cDNA or gDNA that came from T cells, B-cell-depleted T cells, or PBMCs.

Germline loops: CDR1 SNHLY, CDR2 FYNNEI. V was clipped by 0 bases and J by 6 bases; unmatched bases: 1. This CDR3 comprises 13 residues. Using immunoSEQ multiplex PCR, the repertoire was profiled, and TCRdb retains in-frame clones only, with some absent. The profile shows 130,000 to 150,000 clones, 70% to 90% of them singletons. The Seattle site enrolled patients during active infection and followed them longitudinally. This clone was seen once. This sequence originates from a woman aged 60-75 years with COVID-19, enrolled during active disease. Sequencing input: peripheral blood. V gene TRBV2 combines with J gene TRBJ1-2; TRBD1 matches 7 bases. The CDR3 DNA sequence: TGTGCCAGCAGTGAAGCTGGGACAGATGGCTACACCTTC. Protein: CASSEAGTDGYTF. The entire variable domain, with the rest obtained from reference TRBV2 and TRBJ1-2, is as follows: EPEVTQTPSHQVTQMGQEVILRCVPISNHLYFYWYRQILGQKVEFLVSFYNNEISEKSEIFDDQFSVERPDGSNFTLKIRSTKLEDSAMYFCASSEAGTDGYTFGSGTRLTVV.